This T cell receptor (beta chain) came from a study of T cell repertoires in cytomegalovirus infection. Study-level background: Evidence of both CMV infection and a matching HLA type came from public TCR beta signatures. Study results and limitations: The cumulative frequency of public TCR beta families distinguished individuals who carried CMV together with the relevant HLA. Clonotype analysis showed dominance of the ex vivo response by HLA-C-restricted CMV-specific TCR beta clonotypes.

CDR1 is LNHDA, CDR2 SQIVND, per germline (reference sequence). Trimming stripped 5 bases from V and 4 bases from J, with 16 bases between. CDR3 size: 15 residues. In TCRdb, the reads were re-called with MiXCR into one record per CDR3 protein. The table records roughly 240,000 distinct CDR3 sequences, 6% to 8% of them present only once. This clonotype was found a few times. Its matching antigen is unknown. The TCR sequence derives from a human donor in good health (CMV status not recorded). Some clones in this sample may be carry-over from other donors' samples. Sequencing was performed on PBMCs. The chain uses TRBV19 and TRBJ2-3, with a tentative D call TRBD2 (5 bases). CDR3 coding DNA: TGTGCCAGTAGTGTCCGCCCGGGGAGAGCAGATACGCAGTATTTT. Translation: CASSVRPGRADTQYF.